One sample yielded the 30 T cell receptor beta chains listed below, sequenced in a study of cytomegalovirus exposure and HLA in healthy donors. Vbeta (60) and Jbeta (13) primers were used in the PCR. Assay used: immunoSEQ multiplex PCR; TCRdb lists only in-frame clones, some missing. The sample has over 150,000 clones; approximately 77% are singletons. Sequenced input: PBMCs. All receptors come from a man aged 18 to 30 in good health and CMV-seronegative.

The chain has TRBV6-4 and TRBJ2-3; 8 nucleotides line up with TRBD1. The CDR3 runs 15 residues. J gave up 2 bases and V 5 bases, and 6 bases lay outside the gene matches. Germline V lookup: CDR1 MRHNA, CDR2 SNTAGT. The CDR3 DNA sequence: TGTGCCAGCAGTTTATCAGGGGGCAACACAGATACGCAGTATTTT. Amino acid sequence: CASSLSGGNTDTQYF.

The chain is built from TRBV7-6 and TRBJ2-7, with unresolved D. With 5 bases removed from V and 4 bases from J, the gap between germline ends came to 21 bases. CDR1 is SGHVS, CDR2 FNYEAQ, per germline. This CDR3 region has 16 residues. The CDR3 here is CASSDAGASFSYEQYF. CDR3 bases: TGTGCCAGCAGCGATGCAGGTGCGAGCTTCAGTTACGAGCAGTACTTC.

The chain joins TRBV25-1 to TRBJ1-1; D is undetermined. The V gene lost 6 bases and the J gene lost 0 bases, with 2 bases spanning the gap. The CDR3 has 11 amino acids. Germline CDR1 and CDR2: MGHDK and SYGVNS. The DNA for the CDR3 is TGTGCCAGCAGCATGAACACTGAAGCTTTCTTT. The encoded protein is CASSMNTEAFF.

The chain couples TRBV19 to TRBJ2-5; 7 nucleotides agree with TRBD1. CDR1 is LNHDA, CDR2 SQIVND, per germline (reference sequence). The ends lost 5 bases at V and 4 bases at J; junction bases unmatched: 13. CDR3 length: 16 amino acids. CDR3 loop: CASSPRDREERETQYF. DNA of the CDR3: TGTGCCAGTAGTCCTAGAGACAGGGAAGAGAGAGAGACCCAGTACTTC. Full variable domain (missing parts from reference TRBV19 and TRBJ2-5): DGGITQSPKYLFRKEGQNVTLSCEQNLNHDAMYWYRQDPGQGLRLIYYSQIVNDFQKGDIAEGYSVSREKKESFPLTVTSAQKNPTAFYLCASSPRDREERETQYFGPGTRLLVL.

The CDR3 DNA follows: TGTGCCAGCAGTTTCGACCCCGCTAGAGGACTTGGGTCCTACGAGCAGTACTTC. Its protein is CASSFDPARGLGSYEQYF. The chain joins TRBV28 to TRBJ2-7; TRBD2 might be the D (5 bases). The CDR3 has 18 residues. Trimming stripped 3 bases from V and 1 base from J, with 22 bases between. The V gene's germline CDR1 is MDHEN and CDR2 SYDVKM.

The gene calls are TRBV9 and TRBJ2-3; D remains unclear. V lost 0 bases, J lost 0 bases, and 11 bases lay in between. This CDR3 contains 16 residues. Germline V CDR1 and CDR2: SGDLS, YYNGEE. CDR3 residues: CASSVGVAPSTDTQYF. The CDR3 DNA reads TGTGCCAGCAGCGTAGGGGTAGCCCCTAGCACAGATACGCAGTATTTT.

In DNA, the CDR3 is TGTGCCAGCAGCTTAGATGCCAGCGGGAGTGGGTACGAGCAGTACTTC. Its translation is CASSLDASGSGYEQYF. The chain is built from TRBV7-8 and TRBJ2-7; 8 positions match TRBD2. CDR3 length equals 16 residues. CDR1 SGHVS and CDR2 FQNEAQ come from the germline V gene. V lost 1 base, J lost 4 bases, and 9 bases stayed unmatched.

The chain's CDR3 is CASSFVRGYPTDTQYF. The CDR3 DNA follows: TGTGCCAGCAGTTTCGTTCGGGGATACCCCACAGATACGCAGTATTTT. The chain combines TRBV7-8 with TRBJ2-3, with TRBD2 as a possible D gene (5 bases). CDR1 and CDR2 from the germline V gene are SGHVS and FQNEAQ. V lost 6 bases and J lost 2, with 18 bases in between. The CDR3 runs to 16 residues.

A few counts support this clone. The chain is built from TRBV11-2 and TRBJ1-4; TRBD1 is a possible D gene (6 bases). Germline V gene lookup returns CDR1 SGHAT and CDR2 FQNNGV. The CDR3 loop spans 14 amino acids. Trimming removed 1 base from V and 4 bases from J, with 7 bases in between. The CDR3 DNA follows: TGTGCCAGCAGCTTAGGGACAGTTAATGAAAAACTGTTTTTT. The encoded protein is CASSLGTVNEKLFF.

V is TRBV6-5 and J is TRBJ2-5; D is unclear. The CDR3 consists of 16 residues. The germline V gene has CDR1 MNHEY and CDR2 SVGAGI. V dropped 0 bases and J dropped 4 bases, with 15 bases sitting between them. The CDR3 here is CASSYSKIVPGETQYF. In DNA, the CDR3 is TGTGCCAGCAGTTACTCCAAGATCGTCCCGGGAGAGACCCAGTACTTC.

The rearrangement joins TRBV5-8 to TRBJ1-4; the D gene is possibly TRBD1 (5 bases). The CDR3 runs 11 residues. Per germline, CDR1 SGHTS and CDR2 YDEGEE. The germline V and J ends were trimmed by 7 bases and 7 bases, with 8 bases remaining between them. The CDR3 loop reads CASHQGEKLFF. The CDR3 DNA is TGTGCCAGCCATCAGGGTGAAAAACTGTTTTTT.

This clone has a single count. V is TRBV7-8 and J is TRBJ2-1; tentatively, D is TRBD2 (7 bases). From germline, CDR1 is SGHVS and CDR2 FQNEAQ. Trimming shortened V by 4 bases and J by 7 bases, and 17 bases separated the two germline ends. The CDR3 runs to 15 residues. CDR3 sequence: CASSWAGAGRNEQFF. The CDR3 bases are TGTGCCAGCAGCTGGGCGGGGGCGGGCCGAAATGAGCAGTTCTTC.

J is TRBJ2-7 and V is TRBV4-1, with D possibly matching TRBD1 (6 bases). CDR3 size: 15 residues. V lost 0 bases, J lost 6 bases, and 15 bases lay in between. CDR1 and CDR2 from the germline V gene are MGHRA and YSYEKL. CDR3 sequence: CASSQERGGRGEQYF. The CDR3, as DNA: TGCGCCAGCAGCCAAGAAAGAGGGGGAAGAGGCGAGCAGTACTTC.

This chain connects TRBV27 to TRBJ2-3, with 11 bases aligning to TRBD1. This CDR3 region has 17 residues. Germline CDR1 reads MNHEY; CDR2 reads SMNVEV (reference sequence). Losses at the gene ends were 2 bases for V and 4 bases for J; bases not matched to a gene: 8. The CDR3 DNA is TGTGCCAGCAGTTTAGGGGGTTCGGGACAGGGGGCAGATACGCAGTATTTT. Translation: CASSLGGSGQGADTQYF.

The DNA for the CDR3 is TGTGCCAGCAGCCTCCAGGGAGGCCAGTACTTC. Translation gives CASSLQGGQYF. The chain is built from TRBV11-2 and TRBJ2-5; tentatively, D is TRBD2 (6 bases). Trimming left V 5 bases short and J 10 bases short, with 11 bases between. This CDR3 comprises 11 residues. Per the germline V gene, CDR1 is SGHAT and CDR2 is FQNNGV.

The genes are TRBV4-1 and TRBJ2-3, with 8 bases that match TRBD2. Germline values: CDR1 MGHRA, CDR2 YSYEKL. J was trimmed by 3 bases and V by 6 bases; bases with no gene match: 8. The CDR3 sequence is 15 residues long. CDR3 DNA: TGCGCCAGCAGGTCACTAGCGGAGAAAACAGATACGCAGTATTTT. This gives the protein CASRSLAEKTDTQYF.

This clone was detected once. This rearrangement joins TRBV6-4 to TRBJ2-3; D might be TRBD1 (5 bases). Trimming took 8 bases from V and 1 from J, leaving 13 bases between them. CDR3 length: 14 amino acids. Per the germline V gene, CDR1 is MRHNA and CDR2 is SNTAGT. CDR3 amino acids: CASQEGEGTDTQYF. CDR3 DNA sequence: TGTGCCAGCCAGGAAGGGGAAGGCACAGATACGCAGTATTTT.

V usage is TRBV14 and J usage is TRBJ2-1, with 14 nucleotides matching TRBD2. The germline V gene encodes CDR1 SGHDN and CDR2 FVKESK. This CDR3 has 16 residues. The J segment lost 3 bases and the V segment lost 4 bases, leaving 2 bases of the junction unmatched. CDR3 nucleotides: TGTGCCAGCAGCCCTGGACTAGCGGGAGGCTACAATGAGCAGTTCTTC. Its protein is CASSPGLAGGYNEQFF.

The genes are TRBV7-2 and TRBJ2-7; TRBD2 aligns across 7 bases. The CDR3 loop spans 17 amino acids. With V trimmed by 4 bases and J by 0 bases, 12 bases remained unmatched. Germline lookup yields CDR1 SGHTA and CDR2 FQGNSA. In DNA form, the CDR3 reads TGTGCCAGCAGCTCGGAGATGCCAGCGGGATCCTCCTACGAGCAGTACTTC. Translated: CASSSEMPAGSSYEQYF.

The CDR3 bases are TGCAGCGTTGTGGGGGGGCAGGTGGGAAAGGGCTACAATGAGCAGTTCTTC. Protein: CSVVGGQVGKGYNEQFF. The gene calls are TRBV29-1 and TRBJ2-1; a weak D match, TRBD2 (7 bases). The CDR3 contains 17 residues. Germline CDR1 SQVTM, CDR2 ANQGSEA. V was trimmed by 4 bases and J by 3 bases, leaving 22 bases between them.

The chain recombines TRBV15 with TRBJ1-2; 8 positions match TRBD1. V trimming: 0 bases; J trimming: 4 bases; junction bases outside the gene matches: 7. CDR1 LNHNV and CDR2 YYDKDF come from the germline V gene (reference sequence). This CDR3 contains 16 residues. CDR3 nucleotide sequence: TGTGCCACCAGCAGAGATGACAGGGGCCTCCTCTATGGCTACACCTTC. The encoded protein is CATSRDDRGLLYGYTF.

This chain uses TRBV9 with TRBJ2-5, with D perhaps matching TRBD1 (5 bases). The J call may not be correct, given that the DNA end is closer to TRBJ2-7. Germline-derived CDR1 and CDR2 are SGDLS and YYNGEE. The CDR3 loop spans 16 amino acids. The CDR3 region has the DNA TGTGCCAGCAGCGTAGCTTACCAGGGCGCCGCCTACGAGCAGTACTTC. It encodes CASSVAYQGAAYEQYF.

The chain couples TRBV7-8 to TRBJ1-5; D is ambiguous. Germline V gene data show CDR1 as SGHVS and CDR2 as FQNEAQ. Trimming removed 1 base at V and 5 bases at J, with 12 bases between. This CDR3 is built from 15 residues. CDR3 amino acids: CASSLDPSGDQPQHF. CDR3 DNA: TGTGCCAGCAGCTTAGACCCCAGCGGGGATCAGCCCCAGCATTTT.

V is TRBV28 and J is TRBJ1-2, with a possible D match to TRBD1 (6 bases). Germline CDR1 reads MDHEN; CDR2 reads SYDVKM. The CDR3 is made up of 15 amino acids. Trimming took 5 bases from V and 1 from J, leaving 14 bases between them. CDR3 residues: CASSPGTNLNYGYTF. CDR3 bases: TGTGCCAGCAGTCCAGGGACAAATCTTAACTATGGCTACACCTTC.

The chain links TRBV27 to TRBJ2-7, with 9 bases fitting TRBD1. Germline CDR1 MNHEY, CDR2 SMNVEV (reference sequence). The CDR3 length is 16 residues. J was trimmed by 3 bases and V by 5 bases; bases with no gene match: 11. The CDR3 DNA reads TGTGCCAGCAGTCTAAAATTACCGGGACAGGGCTACGAGCAGTACTTC. This translates into CASSLKLPGQGYEQYF.

The gene calls are TRBV23-1 and TRBJ2-7; TRBD1 is a possible D gene (6 bases). TRBV23-1 qualifies as an ORF whose function is uncertain. Trimming stripped 6 bases from V and 2 bases from J, with 20 bases between. The CDR3 length is 16 residues. CDR3 coding DNA: TGCGCCAGCAGCCGAAAGAACAGGGAGAACACCTACGAGCAGTACTTC. Encoded protein: CASSRKNRENTYEQYF.

The chain is built from TRBV27 and TRBJ2-6, with a possible D match to TRBD1 (5 bases). Germline V gene lookup returns CDR1 MNHEY and CDR2 SMNVEV (reference sequence). Trimming cost V 5 bases and J 2 bases, with 13 bases left between them. The CDR3 is 16 amino acids. CDR3 amino acids: CASSLIIGAGANVLTF. CDR3 DNA sequence: TGTGCCAGCAGTCTTATCATAGGGGCTGGGGCCAACGTCCTGACTTTC.

This rearrangement joins TRBV7-2 to TRBJ2-1; 8 bases are a match to TRBD2. The V gene end was trimmed by 8 bases and the J gene end by 3 bases; junction bases not matched to a gene: 9. The CDR3 sequence is 15 residues long. Germline loops: CDR1 SGHTA, CDR2 FQGNSA. The CDR3 here is CASRPSGSSYNEQFF. The DNA for the CDR3 is TGTGCCAGCCGGCCCAGCGGGAGCAGCTACAATGAGCAGTTCTTC.

The genes are TRBV2 and TRBJ1-6; TRBD1 is a possible D gene (6 bases). V lost 6 bases, J lost 5 bases, and 11 bases lay in between. CDR1 is SNHLY, CDR2 FYNNEI, per germline. CDR3 length: 14 residues. The CDR3 DNA sequence: TGTGCCAGCAGCACGACAGGCCATAATTCACCCCTCCACTTT. Its translation: CASSTTGHNSPLHF.

J is TRBJ2-1 and V is TRBV5-4; 10 nucleotides line up with TRBD1. Per germline, CDR1 SGHNT and CDR2 YYREEE (reference sequence). V lost 4 bases and J lost 5; bases outside the gene matches: 9. The CDR3 loop spans 16 amino acids. The CDR3 loop is CASSATGTGEHNEQFF. As DNA, the CDR3 is TGTGCCAGCAGCGCCACCGGGACAGGGGAACACAATGAGCAGTTCTTC.